The 14 T cell receptor beta chains listed next were all sequenced from one sample in a study of T cell clonotyping in hematopoietic cell transplantation. Sequencing was performed with immunoSEQ multiplex PCR; in TCRdb, only in-frame clones are kept and a portion is missing. The table shows approximately 6,600 clones, with about 97% occurring only once. Time point specified: recipient sample about 28 days before transplant, after cytoreduction. This sample comprised peripheral blood mononuclear cells, obtained before stem cell transplant. These receptors were taken from a man between 65 and 79 years old with acute myeloid leukemia. Some clones in this sample may be carry-over from other donors' samples.

CDR3 amino acids: CSVVMGRGANVLTF. The CDR3 nucleotides are TGCAGCGTTGTCATGGGGCGCGGGGCCAACGTCCTGACTTTC. The genes are TRBV29-1 and TRBJ2-6; possible D gene TRBD1, 5 bases. V lost 4 bases to trimming and J lost 4 bases, with 11 bases between them. Germline CDR1 SQVTM, CDR2 ANQGSEA. The CDR3 length is 14 residues.

This clone appeared a single time. This sequence joins TRBV29-1 and TRBJ1-1, with no clear D. The length of the CDR3 is 13 residues. Trimming took 4 bases from V and 0 from J, leaving 9 bases between them. Per germline, CDR1 SQVTM and CDR2 ANQGSEA. The CDR3 sequence: CSVGGPVNTEAFF. The DNA of the CDR3 is TGCAGCGTTGGTGGACCGGTGAACACTGAAGCTTTCTTT.

The rearrangement joins TRBV19 to TRBJ1-1; no firm D call. Germline values: CDR1 LNHDA, CDR2 SQIVND (reference sequence). There are 14 residues in the CDR3. Trimming left V 2 bases short and J 0 bases short, with 7 bases between. Here the CDR3 reads CASSIIGVNTEAFF. The CDR3 DNA sequence: TGTGCCAGTAGTATAATCGGGGTGAACACTGAAGCTTTCTTT.

V usage is TRBV7-2 and J usage is TRBJ2-7, with TRBD2 as a possible D gene (6 bases). The CDR3 totals 15 residues. The V end was cut by 5 bases, the J end by 6 bases, with 20 bases between. The germline CDR1 and CDR2 sequences are SGHTA and FQGNSA. CDR3 amino acids: CASSPPSGPGGEQYF. In DNA, the CDR3 is TGTGCCAGCAGCCCCCCTTCGGGCCCCGGGGGCGAGCAGTACTTC. The entire variable domain, with the rest obtained from reference TRBV7-2 and TRBJ2-7, is as follows: GAGVSQSPSNKVTEKGKDVELRCDPISGHTALYWYRQSLGQGLEFLIYFQGNSAPDKSGLPSDRFSAERTGGSVSTLTIQRTQQEDSAVYLCASSPPSGPGGEQYFGPGTRLTVT.

V usage is TRBV11-3 and J usage is TRBJ1-1, with D perhaps matching TRBD1 (5 bases). Trimming took off 2 bases at V and 3 bases at J, with 10 bases between the two ends. This CDR3 is 14 amino acids long. Germline CDR1 and CDR2: SGHNT and YENEEA. DNA of the CDR3: TGTGCCAGCAGCTTACGTGGGGCCGACACTGAAGCTTTCTTT. Protein: CASSLRGADTEAFF.

V is TRBV15 and J is TRBJ1-5, with TRBD1 matching over 7 bases. The CDR3 runs 17 residues. Germline CDR1 reads LNHNV; CDR2 reads YYDKDF (reference sequence). J lost 2 bases, V lost 2 bases, and 9 bases had no gene match. In DNA form, the CDR3 reads TGTGCCACCAGCAGACCTAGACAGGGACCGGGCAATCAGCCCCAGCATTTT. Its protein is CATSRPRQGPGNQPQHF.

The V call is TRBV27, the J call TRBJ1-6; 10 bases fit TRBD1. CDR1 is MNHEY and CDR2 is SMNVEV in the germline V gene (reference sequence). The junction had 6 bases not matched to a gene; V was cut back by 5 bases and J by 2 bases. CDR3 size: 17 residues. CDR3 sequence: CASSPLDRGTYNSPLHF. The DNA of the CDR3 is TGTGCCAGCAGTCCATTGGACAGGGGGACCTATAATTCACCCCTCCACTTT.

V and J are TRBV6-6 and TRBJ2-5; 7 bases match TRBD2. CDR3 size: 14 residues. The J segment lost 5 bases and the V segment lost 2 bases, leaving 5 bases of the junction unmatched. In germline, CDR1 is MNHNY, CDR2 SVGAGI (reference sequence). Here the CDR3 reads CASSYGTTRETQYF. CDR3 coding DNA: TGTGCCAGCAGTTACGGGACTACCCGGGAGACCCAGTACTTC.

This clone was recorded once. The rearrangement uses TRBV11-3 and TRBJ2-7; TRBD1 is a possible D gene (5 bases). The germline V gene has CDR1 SGHNT and CDR2 YENEEA. Deletions cut 6 bases from V and 1 base from J, with 13 bases between. The CDR3 is made up of 14 amino acids. CDR3 sequence: CASSPFQGSYEQYF. The CDR3 DNA reads TGTGCCAGCAGTCCCTTCCAGGGATCCTACGAGCAGTACTTC. Full variable domain (missing parts from reference TRBV11-3 and TRBJ2-7): EAGVVQSPRYKIIEKKQPVAFWCNPISGHNTLYWYLQNLGQGPELLIRYENEEAVDDSQLPKDRFSAERLKGVDSTLKIQPAELGDSAVYLCASSPFQGSYEQYFGPGTRLTVT.

The chain combines TRBV19 with TRBJ2-7, with 10 positions matching TRBD1. Trimming cost V 4 bases and J 5 bases; bases outside gene matches: 5. The CDR3 runs 14 residues. The V gene's germline CDR1 is LNHDA and CDR2 SQIVND (reference sequence). CDR3 nucleotides: TGTGCCAGTAGTAAGACAGGGGGCTTAAACGAGCAGTACTTC. It encodes CASSKTGGLNEQYF.

The chain is built from TRBV4-2 and TRBJ2-5; D unclear. V gave up 3 bases and J gave up 5 bases, with 10 bases separating them. Germline-derived CDR1 and CDR2 are LGHNA and YNFKEQ. The CDR3 extends over 13 amino acids. The CDR3 loop is CASSHDHVETQYF. CDR3 DNA sequence: TGTGCCAGCAGCCACGACCACGTTGAGACCCAGTACTTC.

J is TRBJ1-3 and V is TRBV6-5; D is perhaps TRBD1 (5 bases). V dropped 6 bases and J dropped 1 base, with 10 bases sitting between them. The germline gives CDR1 MNHEY, CDR2 SVGAGI. The CDR3 totals 14 residues. The CDR3 bases are TGTGCCAGCAGCCGTACAGGTTCTGGAAACACCATATATTTT. Translation gives CASSRTGSGNTIYF.

CDR3 in amino acids: CASSLMASGEAGELFF. DNA of the CDR3: TGTGCCAGCAGTTTAATGGCTAGCGGGGAGGCCGGGGAGCTGTTTTTT. V gene TRBV28 combines with J gene TRBJ2-2; 9 positions agree with TRBD2. The trim removed 2 bases at V and 6 bases at J, leaving 7 bases unmatched. Germline V gives CDR1 MDHEN, CDR2 SYDVKM. The CDR3 extends over 16 amino acids.

The chain couples TRBV5-1 to TRBJ2-2; D may be TRBD2 (5 bases). Germline loops: CDR1 SGHRS, CDR2 YFSETQ. Trimming cost V 4 bases and J 3 bases, with 10 bases left between them. This CDR3 is 14 amino acids long. CDR3 DNA sequence: TGCGCCAGCAGCAGGACGGAGGACACCGGGGAGCTGTTTTTT. Its protein product is CASSRTEDTGELFF. Full variable domain (missing parts from reference TRBV5-1 and TRBJ2-2): KAGVTQTPRYLIKTRGQQVTLSCSPISGHRSVSWYQQTPGQGLQFLFEYFSETQRNKGNFPGRFSGRQFSNSRSEMNVSTLELGDSALYLCASSRTEDTGELFFGEGSRLTVL.